A single sample is the source of the 16 T cell receptor beta chains below, sequenced in a study of blood T cells in healthy people across ages. The use of a sample-barcoded 5' primer and a J-beta primer mix characterized a second PCR of roughly 6 to 11 cycles. TCRdb redid the calling of the 5' RACE reads with MiXCR, one entry per CDR3 protein. The data contain roughly 700,000 distinct CDR3 sequences, roughly 25% of them singletons. The sample was also linked to a second study, of T cells of mothers and their children.

Sequencing used blood. Receptor source: a boy aged 5-17 years in good health.

In this sample, this clonotype turned up a few times. This rearrangement joins TRBV5-6 to TRBJ2-1; 10 bases align to TRBD2. The length of the CDR3 is 16 residues. Germline V CDR1 and CDR2: SGHDT, YYEEEE. Losses at the gene ends were 0 bases for V and 7 bases for J; bases not matched to a gene: 7. The CDR3 nucleotides read TGTGCCAGCAGCTTGGAAGGGGGGACTAGCGCGAATGAGCAGTTCTTC. It specifies CASSLEGGTSANEQFF.

This chain joins TRBV7-2 and TRBJ1-2, with D unresolved. The CDR3 spans 13 residues. Germline V lookup: CDR1 SGHTA, CDR2 FQGNSA. Trimming stripped 9 bases from V and 0 bases from J, with 11 bases between. The CDR3, as DNA: TGTGCCAGGAGTTACGGACCTAACTATGGCTACACCTTC. Encoded protein: CARSYGPNYGYTF.

The chain employs TRBV15 and TRBJ2-5; TRBD2 agrees at 9 bases. Judging by the DNA end, TRBJ2-7 fits better; the J call may be wrong. This CDR3 has 13 amino acids. Germline V CDR1 and CDR2: LNHNV, YYDKDF (reference sequence). CDR3 residues: CATSAGGNYEQYF. DNA for the CDR3: TGTGCCACCAGCGCGGGAGGGAACTACGAGCAGTACTTC.

The chain carries TRBV24-1 and TRBJ2-3; tentatively, D is TRBD2 (5 bases). The V end lost 2 bases, the J end lost 5 bases, and 16 bases lay between the germline ends. The germline CDR1 and CDR2 sequences are KGHDR and SFDVKD. The CDR3 has 16 residues. CDR3 in amino acids: CATSDYSEGDGDTQYF. In nucleotides, the CDR3 is TGTGCCACCAGTGATTATAGCGAGGGTGACGGAGATACGCAGTATTTT.

This clonotype showed up just a few times. V and J are TRBV5-1 and TRBJ2-1; weak D call: TRBD2 (6 bases). Deletions cut 6 bases from V and 2 bases from J, with 12 bases between. Looked up from germline, CDR1 is SGHRS and CDR2 is YFSETQ. The CDR3 length is 14 residues. The CDR3 here is CASTSPGAYNEQFF. In DNA, the CDR3 is TGCGCCAGCACCTCGCCGGGAGCCTACAATGAGCAGTTCTTC.

The V gene is TRBV19, the J gene TRBJ2-7; D may be TRBD1 (6 bases). V dropped 8 bases and J dropped 1 base, with 15 bases sitting between them. The CDR3 is 14 residues long. Germline V gives CDR1 LNHDA, CDR2 SQIVND (reference sequence). CDR3 nucleotide sequence: TGTGCCAGTTCCCACAGGGCGGAATCCTACGAGCAGTACTTC. Its protein is CASSHRAESYEQYF.

This clonotype was seen more than once but under ten times. The V call is TRBV3-1, the J call TRBJ2-5; D may be TRBD1 (6 bases). The CDR3 contains 12 residues. The germline gives CDR1 LGHDT, CDR2 YNNKEL (reference sequence). With 7 bases removed from V and 7 bases from J, the gap between germline ends came to 13 bases. The CDR3 sequence is CASNHRDRTQYF. As DNA, the CDR3 is TGTGCCAGCAACCACAGGGATCGGACCCAGTACTTC.

V usage is TRBV29-1 and J usage is TRBJ2-7; TRBD2 aligns across 9 bases. The CDR3 is 13 amino acids. Germline CDR1 reads SQVTM; CDR2 reads ANQGSEA. Germline trimming cut 2 bases from V and 3 bases from J; bases unmatched to any gene: 2. The CDR3 DNA follows: TGCAGCGTTGAACTAGCGGGATTCTACGAGCAGTACTTC. It is translated as CSVELAGFYEQYF.

The chain employs TRBV28 and TRBJ2-3; D possibly uses TRBD1 or TRBD2 (5 bases each). The CDR3 has 15 residues. CDR1 is MDHEN and CDR2 is SYDVKM in the germline V gene. Trimming removed 5 bases from V and 0 bases from J, with 12 bases in between. CDR3 DNA sequence: TGTGCCAGCAGTGACCTAGGGACCAGCACAGATACGCAGTATTTT. Protein: CASSDLGTSTDTQYF.

The rearrangement uses TRBV12-3 or TRBV12-4 and TRBJ2-3; D ambiguous. V shed 3 bases and J shed 4 bases, with 8 bases lying between them. The CDR3 runs 13 residues. The CDR3 nucleotides read TGTGCCAGCAGTTTTACCCTCCCAGATACGCAGTATTTT. Residues: CASSFTLPDTQYF.

V is TRBV12-3 or TRBV12-4 and J is TRBJ2-5; 7 nucleotides align to TRBD1. This CDR3 comprises 15 residues. V shed 6 bases, J shed 2 bases, and the junction held 9 bases outside the gene matches. The CDR3 DNA sequence: TGTGCCAGCAGCTACGGACAGGCTGGGCAAGAGACCCAGTACTTC. This encodes CASSYGQAGQETQYF.

The rearrangement joins TRBV6-2 or TRBV6-3 to TRBJ2-7; D call uncertain. Germline CDR1 reads MNHEY; CDR2 reads SVGEGT. V lost 2 bases to trimming and J lost 4 bases, with 12 bases between them. This CDR3 comprises 14 residues. This CDR3 reads CASSYPSAGYEQYF. The CDR3, as DNA: TGTGCCAGCAGTTACCCCAGTGCTGGGTACGAGCAGTACTTC.

This clonotype was picked up a small number of times. V and J are TRBV6-1 and TRBJ1-2, with TRBD1 identical over 10 bases. The CDR3 sequence is 16 residues long. Germline assignment: CDR1 MNHNS and CDR2 SASEGT. Trimming cost V 6 bases and J 6 bases; bases outside gene matches: 13. Here the CDR3 DNA reads TGTGCCAGCAGGAGCCTCCTACCCGGGACAGGGGATGGCTACACCTTC. Its translation is CASRSLLPGTGDGYTF.

This clonotype appeared many times. The J gene is TRBJ2-3, the V gene TRBV2; tentatively, D is TRBD1 (5 bases). The CDR3 loop spans 15 amino acids. V was trimmed by 2 bases and J by 0 bases, leaving 9 bases between them. From germline, CDR1 is SNHLY and CDR2 FYNNEI. This CDR3 reads CASSERQPSTDTQYF. CDR3 nucleotide sequence: TGTGCCAGCAGTGAAAGACAGCCTAGCACAGATACGCAGTATTTT.

This clonotype was picked up a small number of times. The chain is built from TRBV5-1 and TRBJ2-3; D is uncertain. Deletions cut 1 base from V and 3 bases from J, with 9 bases between. The CDR3 extends over 14 amino acids. Germline CDR1 is SGHRS and CDR2 is YFSETQ. CDR3 sequence: CASSLWVSTDTQYF. The CDR3 bases are TGCGCCAGCAGCTTGTGGGTCTCTACAGATACGCAGTATTTT.

This clonotype was picked up a small number of times. This chain links TRBV7-2 with TRBJ2-5; D is unclear. The J call is doubtful: the DNA matches TRBJ2-1 better. The CDR3 loop spans 12 amino acids. Germline CDR1 SGHTA, CDR2 FQGNSA. In DNA form, the CDR3 reads TGTGCCAGCAGCTCTAGTGACAATGAGCAGTTCTTC. Translating it yields CASSSSDNEQFF.